Included here is one T cell receptor (beta chain) sequence, with context. This entry comes from a study of blood T cell repertoires in COVID-19. Study-wide background: Samples representing acute and convalescent COVID-19 were sourced from the United States, Italy and Spain. PBMCs, B-cell-depleted T cells, or T cells provided the cDNA or gDNA that made up the material.

Assay: immunoSEQ multiplex PCR; the TCRdb copy retains only in-frame clones and omits some. In the table there are 190,000 or so clones, around 81% of which are singletons. The recovered donors of Cohort 3 showed two negative PCRs, clearance, or symptom resolution. This clonotype originated in a man aged 40-55 years who had recovered from COVID-19. Sequencing was performed on PBMCs or T cells enriched from blood (not recorded which).

The CDR3 DNA follows: TGCAGTGCTAGTTTTCCAGGGGGCGATGGCTACACCTTC. It codes for CSASFPGGDGYTF. V gene TRBV20-1 combines with J gene TRBJ1-2, with 8 bases that match TRBD1. CDR1 and CDR2 from the germline V gene are DFQATT and SNEGSKA (reference sequence). This CDR3 has 13 amino acids. V lost 3 bases to trimming and J lost 6 bases; unmatched junction nucleotides: 6.